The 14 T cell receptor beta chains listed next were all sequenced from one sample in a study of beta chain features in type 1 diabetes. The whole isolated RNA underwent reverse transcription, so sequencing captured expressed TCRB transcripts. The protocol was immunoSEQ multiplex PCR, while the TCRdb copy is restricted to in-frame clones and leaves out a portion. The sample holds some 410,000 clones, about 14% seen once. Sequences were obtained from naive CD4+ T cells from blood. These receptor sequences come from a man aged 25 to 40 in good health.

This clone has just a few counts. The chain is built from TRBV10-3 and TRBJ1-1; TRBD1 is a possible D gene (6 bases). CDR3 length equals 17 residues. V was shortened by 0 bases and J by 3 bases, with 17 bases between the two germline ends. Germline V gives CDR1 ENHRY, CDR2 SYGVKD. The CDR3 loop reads CAISESDRSFMYTEAFF. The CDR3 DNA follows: TGTGCCATCAGTGAGTCCGACAGGAGCTTCATGTACACTGAAGCTTTCTTT.

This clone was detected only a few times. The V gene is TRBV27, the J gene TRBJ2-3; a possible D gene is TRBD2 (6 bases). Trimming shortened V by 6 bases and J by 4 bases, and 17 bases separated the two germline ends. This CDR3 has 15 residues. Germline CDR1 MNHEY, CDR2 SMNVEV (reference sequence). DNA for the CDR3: TGTGCCAGCAGGAGATATTCGGGGGTGGCAGATACGCAGTATTTT. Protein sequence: CASRRYSGVADTQYF.

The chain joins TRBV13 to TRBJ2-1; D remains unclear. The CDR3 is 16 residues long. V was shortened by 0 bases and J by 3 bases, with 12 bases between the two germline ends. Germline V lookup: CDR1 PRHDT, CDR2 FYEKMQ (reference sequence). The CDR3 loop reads CASSLGVGIVYNEQFF. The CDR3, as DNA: TGTGCCAGCAGCTTAGGAGTGGGAATAGTCTACAATGAGCAGTTCTTC. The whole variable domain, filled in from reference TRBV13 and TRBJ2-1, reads AAGVIQSPRHLIKEKRETATLKCYPIPRHDTVYWYQQGPGQDPQFLISFYEKMQSDKGSIPDRFSAQQFSDYHSELNMSSLELGDSALYFCASSLGVGIVYNEQFFGPGTRLTVL.

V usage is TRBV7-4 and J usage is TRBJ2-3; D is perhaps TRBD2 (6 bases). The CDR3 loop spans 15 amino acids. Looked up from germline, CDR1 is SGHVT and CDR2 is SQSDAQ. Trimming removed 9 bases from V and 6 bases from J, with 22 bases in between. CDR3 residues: CASTVIPGVSDTQYF. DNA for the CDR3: TGTGCCAGTACCGTAATTCCGGGGGTGTCCGATACGCAGTATTTT.

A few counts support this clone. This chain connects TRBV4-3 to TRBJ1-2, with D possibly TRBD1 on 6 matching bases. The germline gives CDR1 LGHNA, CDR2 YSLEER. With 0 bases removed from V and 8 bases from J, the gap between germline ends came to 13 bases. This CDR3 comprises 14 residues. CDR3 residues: CASSQDHRADGYTF. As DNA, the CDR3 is TGCGCCAGCAGCCAAGATCACAGGGCGGACGGCTACACCTTC.

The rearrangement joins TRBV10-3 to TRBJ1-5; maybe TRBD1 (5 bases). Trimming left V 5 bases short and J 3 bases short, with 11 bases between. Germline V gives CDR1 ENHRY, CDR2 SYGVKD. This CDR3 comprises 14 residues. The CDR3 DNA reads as TGTGCCATCAGTCCGGGACGAGTCAATCAGCCCCAGCATTTT. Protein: CAISPGRVNQPQHF.

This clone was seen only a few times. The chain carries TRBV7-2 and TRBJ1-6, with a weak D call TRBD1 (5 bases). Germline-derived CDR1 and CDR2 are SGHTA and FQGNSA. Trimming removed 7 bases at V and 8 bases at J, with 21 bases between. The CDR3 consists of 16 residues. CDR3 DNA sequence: TGTGCCAGCAACCAGGGAGCGGTTTCTTTAGATTCACCCCTCCACTTT. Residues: CASNQGAVSLDSPLHF.

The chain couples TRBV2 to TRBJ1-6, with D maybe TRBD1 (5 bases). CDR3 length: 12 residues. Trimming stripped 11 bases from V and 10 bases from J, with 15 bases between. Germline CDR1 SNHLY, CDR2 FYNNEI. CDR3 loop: CAGQGGESPLHF. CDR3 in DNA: TGTGCCGGCCAGGGAGGGGAATCACCCCTCCACTTT.

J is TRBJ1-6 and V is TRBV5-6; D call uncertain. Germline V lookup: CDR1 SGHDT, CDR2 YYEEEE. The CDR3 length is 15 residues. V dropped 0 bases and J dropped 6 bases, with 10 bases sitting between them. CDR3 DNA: TGTGCCAGCAGCTTGGGATTAGCTGTTAATTCACCCCTCCACTTT. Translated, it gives CASSLGLAVNSPLHF.

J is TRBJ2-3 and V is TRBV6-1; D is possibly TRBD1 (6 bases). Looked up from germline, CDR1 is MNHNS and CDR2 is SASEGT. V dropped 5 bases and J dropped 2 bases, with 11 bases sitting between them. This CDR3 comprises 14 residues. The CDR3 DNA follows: TGTGCCAGCAGTCACAGGGAAGACACAGATACGCAGTATTTT. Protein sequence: CASSHREDTDTQYF.

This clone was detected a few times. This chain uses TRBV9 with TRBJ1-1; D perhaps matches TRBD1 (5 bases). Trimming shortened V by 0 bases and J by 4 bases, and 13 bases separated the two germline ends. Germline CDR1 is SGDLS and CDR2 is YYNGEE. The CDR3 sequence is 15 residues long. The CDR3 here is CASSVDVKRGTEAFF. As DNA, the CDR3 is TGTGCCAGCAGCGTAGACGTGAAGAGGGGCACTGAAGCTTTCTTT. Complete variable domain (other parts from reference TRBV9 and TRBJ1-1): DSGVTQTPKHLITATGQRVTLRCSPRSGDLSVYWYQQSLDQGLQFLIQYYNGEERAKGNILERFSAQQFPDLHSELNLSSLELGDSALYFCASSVDVKRGTEAFFGQGTRLTVV.

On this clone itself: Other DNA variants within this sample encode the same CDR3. This CDR3 is CAWSGRAEAFF. CDR3 sequence (DNA): TGTGCCTGGAGTGGTCGTGCTGAAGCTTTCTTT. The V and J genes are TRBV30 and TRBJ1-1, with D unclear. The germline gives CDR1 GTSNPN, CDR2 SVGIG (reference sequence). The length of the CDR3 is 11 residues. Trimming stripped 1 base from V and 6 bases from J, with 6 bases between.

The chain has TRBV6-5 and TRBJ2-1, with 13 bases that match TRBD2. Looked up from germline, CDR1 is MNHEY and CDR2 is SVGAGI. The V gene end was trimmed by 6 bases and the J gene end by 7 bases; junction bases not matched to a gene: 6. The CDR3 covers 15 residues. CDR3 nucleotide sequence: TGTGCCAGCAGCCGACTAGCGGGAGGAGGTAATGAGCAGTTCTTC. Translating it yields CASSRLAGGGNEQFF.

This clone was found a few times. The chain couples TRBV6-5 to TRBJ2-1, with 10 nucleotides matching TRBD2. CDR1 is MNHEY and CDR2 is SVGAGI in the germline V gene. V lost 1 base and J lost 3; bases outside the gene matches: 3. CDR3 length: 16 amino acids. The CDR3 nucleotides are TGTGCCAGCAGTTACTTTAGCGGGGGGAACTACAATGAGCAGTTCTTC. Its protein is CASSYFSGGNYNEQFF.